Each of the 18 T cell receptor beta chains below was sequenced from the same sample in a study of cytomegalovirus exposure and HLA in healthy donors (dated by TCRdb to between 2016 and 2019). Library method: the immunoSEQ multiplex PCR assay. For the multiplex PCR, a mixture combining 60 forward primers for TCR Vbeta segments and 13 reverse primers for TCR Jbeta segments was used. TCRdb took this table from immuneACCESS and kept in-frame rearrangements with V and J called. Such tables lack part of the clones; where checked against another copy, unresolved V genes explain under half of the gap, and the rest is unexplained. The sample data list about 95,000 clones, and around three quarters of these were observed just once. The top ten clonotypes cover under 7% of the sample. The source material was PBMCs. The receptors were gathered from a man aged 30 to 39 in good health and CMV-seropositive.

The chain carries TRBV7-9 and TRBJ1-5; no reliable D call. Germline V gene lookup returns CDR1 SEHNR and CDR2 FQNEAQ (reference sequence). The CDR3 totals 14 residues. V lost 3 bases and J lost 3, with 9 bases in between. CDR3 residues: CASSLAQVNQPQHF. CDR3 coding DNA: TGTGCCAGCAGCTTGGCTCAGGTCAATCAGCCCCAGCATTTT.

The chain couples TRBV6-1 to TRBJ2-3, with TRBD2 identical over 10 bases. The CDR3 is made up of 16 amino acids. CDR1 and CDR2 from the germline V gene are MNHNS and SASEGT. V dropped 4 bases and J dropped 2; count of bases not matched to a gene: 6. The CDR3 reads CASSVSGGPFTDTQYF. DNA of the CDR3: TGTGCCAGCAGTGTTAGCGGGGGGCCTTTCACAGATACGCAGTATTTT.

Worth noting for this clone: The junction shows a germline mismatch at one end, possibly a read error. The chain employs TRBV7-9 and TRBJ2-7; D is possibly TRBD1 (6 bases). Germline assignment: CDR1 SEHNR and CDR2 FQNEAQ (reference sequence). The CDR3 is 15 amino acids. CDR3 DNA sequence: TGTTCCAGCAGCTTAGCGCTAGGGGGTACCTACGAGCAGTACTTC. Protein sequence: CSSSLALGGTYEQYF.

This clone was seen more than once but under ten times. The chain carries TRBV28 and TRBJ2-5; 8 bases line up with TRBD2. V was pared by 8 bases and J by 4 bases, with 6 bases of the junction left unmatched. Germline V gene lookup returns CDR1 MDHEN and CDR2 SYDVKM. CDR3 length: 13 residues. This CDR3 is CASSRGGRETQYF. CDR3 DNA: TGTGCCAGCTCCCGCGGGGGGCGAGAGACCCAGTACTTC.

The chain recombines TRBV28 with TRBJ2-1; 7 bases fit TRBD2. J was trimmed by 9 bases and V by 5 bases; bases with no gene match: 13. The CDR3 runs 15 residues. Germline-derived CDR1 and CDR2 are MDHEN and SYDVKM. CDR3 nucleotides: TGTGCCAGCAGTCCCCATGCGGGAGTCTCCTCTGAGCAGTTCTTC. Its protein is CASSPHAGVSSEQFF. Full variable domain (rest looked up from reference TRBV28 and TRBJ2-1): DVKVTQSSRYLVKRTGEKVFLECVQDMDHENMFWYRQDPGLGLRLIYFSYDVKMKEKGDIPEGYSVSREKKERFSLILESASTNQTSMYLCASSPHAGVSSEQFFGPGTRLTVL.

CDR3 protein: CASSEGGYTEAFF. CDR3 nucleotide sequence: TGTGCCAGCAGTGAAGGCGGGTACACTGAAGCTTTCTTT. The chain is built from TRBV2 and TRBJ1-1; D call uncertain. Trimming left V 1 base short and J 3 bases short, with 6 bases between. Germline V CDR1 and CDR2: SNHLY, FYNNEI. The CDR3 is 13 amino acids.

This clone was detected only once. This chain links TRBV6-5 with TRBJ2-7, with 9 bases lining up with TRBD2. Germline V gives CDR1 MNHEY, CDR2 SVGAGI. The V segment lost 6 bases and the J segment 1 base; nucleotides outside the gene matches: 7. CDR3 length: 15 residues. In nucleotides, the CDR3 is TGTGCCAGCAGCCGTAAGACTAGCGGTTCCTACGAGCAGTACTTC. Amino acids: CASSRKTSGSYEQYF.

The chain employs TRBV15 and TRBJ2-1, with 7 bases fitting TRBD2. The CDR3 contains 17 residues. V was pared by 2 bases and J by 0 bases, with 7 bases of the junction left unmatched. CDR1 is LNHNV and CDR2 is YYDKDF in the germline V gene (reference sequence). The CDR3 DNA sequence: TGTGCCACCAGCAGAATCTGGCGGGGGAGCTCCTACAATGAGCAGTTCTTC. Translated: CATSRIWRGSSYNEQFF.

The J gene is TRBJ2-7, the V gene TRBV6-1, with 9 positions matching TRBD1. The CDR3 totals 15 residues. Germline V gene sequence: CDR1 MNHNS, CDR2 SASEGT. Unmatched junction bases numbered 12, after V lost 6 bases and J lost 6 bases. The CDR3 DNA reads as TGTGCCAGCAGGAGGACCGGGACAGGGATCGGCGAGCAGTACGTC. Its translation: CASRRTGTGIGEQYV.

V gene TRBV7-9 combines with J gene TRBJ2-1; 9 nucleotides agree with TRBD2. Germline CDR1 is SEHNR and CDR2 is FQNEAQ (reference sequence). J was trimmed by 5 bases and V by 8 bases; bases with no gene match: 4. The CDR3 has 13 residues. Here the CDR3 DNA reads TGTGCCAGCGACGTAGCGGGAGACAATGAGCAGTTCTTC. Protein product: CASDVAGDNEQFF.

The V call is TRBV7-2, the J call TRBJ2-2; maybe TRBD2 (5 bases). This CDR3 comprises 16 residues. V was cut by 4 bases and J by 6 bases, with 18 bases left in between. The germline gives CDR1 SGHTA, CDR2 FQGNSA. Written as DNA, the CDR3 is TGTGCCAGCAGCTCCACCGGACTCCCCCAGGCCGGGGAGCTGTTTTTT. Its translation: CASSSTGLPQAGELFF.

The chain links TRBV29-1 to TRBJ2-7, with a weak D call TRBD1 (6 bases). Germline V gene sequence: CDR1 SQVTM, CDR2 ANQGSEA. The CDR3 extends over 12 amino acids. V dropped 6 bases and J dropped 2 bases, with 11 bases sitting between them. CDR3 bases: TGCAGCGTGGGGACACAAACCTACGAGCAGTACTTC. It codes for CSVGTQTYEQYF.

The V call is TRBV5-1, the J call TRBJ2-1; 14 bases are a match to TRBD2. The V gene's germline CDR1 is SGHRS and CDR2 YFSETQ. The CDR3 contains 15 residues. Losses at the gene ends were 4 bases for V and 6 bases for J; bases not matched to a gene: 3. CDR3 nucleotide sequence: TGCGCCAGCAGCCCCGGACTAGCGGGGGGCAATGAGCAGTTCTTC. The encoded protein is CASSPGLAGGNEQFF.

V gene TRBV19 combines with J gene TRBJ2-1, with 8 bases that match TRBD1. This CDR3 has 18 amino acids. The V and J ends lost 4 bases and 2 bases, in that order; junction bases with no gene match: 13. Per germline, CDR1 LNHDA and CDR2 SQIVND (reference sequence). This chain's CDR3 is CASSTGRGQVGTYNEQFF. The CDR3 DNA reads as TGTGCCAGTAGTACCGGTCGGGGACAGGTCGGGACCTACAATGAGCAGTTCTTC.

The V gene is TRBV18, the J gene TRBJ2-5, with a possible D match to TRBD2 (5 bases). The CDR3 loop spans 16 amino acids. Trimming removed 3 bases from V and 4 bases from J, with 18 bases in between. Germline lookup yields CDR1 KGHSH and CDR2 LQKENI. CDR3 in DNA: TGTGCCAGCTCACCTCTTGGCGCGAGAGAGGGAGAGACCCAGTACTTC. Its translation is CASSPLGAREGETQYF.

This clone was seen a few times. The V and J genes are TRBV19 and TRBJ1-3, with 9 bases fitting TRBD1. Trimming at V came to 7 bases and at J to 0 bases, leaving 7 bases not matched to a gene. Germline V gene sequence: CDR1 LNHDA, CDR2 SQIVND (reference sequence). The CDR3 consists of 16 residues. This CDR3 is CASTPTDRGSGNTIYF. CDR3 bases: TGTGCCAGTACCCCTACGGACAGGGGCTCTGGAAACACCATATATTTT.

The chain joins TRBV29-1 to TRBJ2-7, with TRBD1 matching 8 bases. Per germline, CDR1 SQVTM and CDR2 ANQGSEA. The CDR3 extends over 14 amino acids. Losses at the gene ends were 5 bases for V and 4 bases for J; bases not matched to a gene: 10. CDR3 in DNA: TGCAGCGTTAGAGATCAGGGGGCGCGATACGAGCAGTACTTC. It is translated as CSVRDQGARYEQYF.

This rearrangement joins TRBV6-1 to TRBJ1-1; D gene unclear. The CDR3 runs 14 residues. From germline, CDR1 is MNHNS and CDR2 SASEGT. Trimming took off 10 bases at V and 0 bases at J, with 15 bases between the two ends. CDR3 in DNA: TGTGCCATCTCTCTCAGGTCAATGAACACTGAAGCTTTCTTT. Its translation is CAISLRSMNTEAFF.